A single sample is the source of the 30 T cell receptor beta chains below, sequenced in a study of beta chain features in type 1 diabetes listed by TCRdb under 2018. Library preparation was by the immunoSEQ multiplex PCR assay. All of the isolated RNA was reverse transcribed with the High Capacity cDNA Reverse Transcription Kit, so expressed TCRB transcripts were sequenced. TCRdb holds this immuneACCESS table with in-frame rearrangements only. Some clones are missing; in checked studies, unresolved V genes explain under half, and the rest has no known cause. Present in this sample are hundreds of thousands of clones, roughly an eighth of which were seen just once. Together, the top ten hold 0.025% to 0.03% of the sample. Sequencing was carried out using naive CD4+ T cells from blood. The sample's cell subset or site label, decoded: true naive CD4+ T cells. Source of these receptors: a woman between 40 and 50 years old in good health.

The table lists this clone with a few counts. The chain employs TRBV6-5 and TRBJ1-1; 8 bases fit TRBD1. Trimming cost V 0 bases and J 5 bases; bases outside gene matches: 8. Germline loops: CDR1 MNHEY, CDR2 SVGAGI. This CDR3 is built from 16 residues. The DNA of the CDR3 is TGTGCCAGCAGTTACTCGCCGGACAGGGAGGGAACTGAAGCTTTCTTT. It translates to CASSYSPDREGTEAFF.

This clone was detected only a few times. The rearrangement links TRBV7-9 to TRBJ1-1, with D possibly being TRBD1 (5 bases). The V end was cut by 5 bases, the J end by 0 bases, with 7 bases between. Germline assignment: CDR1 SEHNR and CDR2 FQNEAQ (reference sequence). The CDR3 has 13 residues. As DNA, the CDR3 is TGTGCCAGCAGCCCGACAGTGAACACTGAAGCTTTCTTT. It specifies CASSPTVNTEAFF.

The chain combines TRBV6-1 with TRBJ2-3, with 7 bases matching TRBD1. Losses at the gene ends were 4 bases for V and 1 base for J; bases not matched to a gene: 8. This CDR3 has 16 amino acids. Germline loops: CDR1 MNHNS, CDR2 SASEGT. CDR3 coding DNA: TGTGCCAGCAGTGTCGACAGGGTGGGGGGCACAGATACGCAGTATTTT. Its translation: CASSVDRVGGTDTQYF.

In its sample, this clone was seen a few times. V and J are TRBV4-2 and TRBJ1-4; D gene uncertain. This CDR3 has 16 residues. V was trimmed by 0 bases and J by 1 base, leaving 9 bases between them. Germline V lookup: CDR1 LGHNA, CDR2 YNFKEQ. For the CDR3, the DNA is TGTGCCAGCAGCCAAGACTTATCGGGAACTAATGAAAAACTGTTTTTT. Encoded protein: CASSQDLSGTNEKLFF.

The sample holds a few counts of this clone. V and J are TRBV18 and TRBJ2-1, with TRBD1 matching over 7 bases. The V and J ends lost 4 bases and 7 bases, in that order; junction bases with no gene match: 10. The germline CDR1 and CDR2 sequences are KGHSH and LQKENI. The CDR3 loop spans 15 amino acids. DNA of the CDR3: TGTGCCAGCTCACTTGGGACAGCGATTTCTAATGAGCAGTTCTTC. Its protein product is CASSLGTAISNEQFF.

This clone was counted only a few times. This chain's CDR3 is CASSEAGLARGEQYF. The CDR3 nucleotides are TGTGCCAGCAGTGAAGCGGGTTTAGCCCGGGGCGAGCAGTACTTC. J is TRBJ2-7 and V is TRBV6-1; D might be TRBD2 (5 bases). Germline CDR1 MNHNS, CDR2 SASEGT. Trimming removed 0 bases from V and 6 bases from J, with 15 bases in between. The CDR3 runs 15 residues.

This clone appeared a few times. This chain links TRBV10-2 with TRBJ1-1; D is uncertain. The CDR3 consists of 11 residues. The V end was cut by 8 bases, the J end by 11 bases, with 15 bases between. Germline V lookup: CDR1 WSHSY, CDR2 SAAADI. The CDR3 sequence: CASASVRRAFF. The CDR3 DNA sequence: TGCGCCAGCGCTTCAGTCCGGAGGGCTTTCTTT.

This clone has more than one count but fewer than ten. This chain connects TRBV7-2 to TRBJ2-4; 10 nucleotides agree with TRBD2. CDR3 length equals 16 residues. J lost 2 bases, V lost 3 bases, and 4 bases had no gene match. In germline, CDR1 is SGHTA, CDR2 FQGNSA. The CDR3 nucleotides are TGTGCCAGCAGCTTGGAGCGGGGGGGCACCAAAAACATTCAGTACTTC. This codes for CASSLERGGTKNIQYF.

This clone was recorded a few times. Sequence at one end of the junction differs from germline and may be a read error. The chain uses TRBV5-4 and TRBJ2-7, with TRBD1 matching 9 bases. The V gene's germline CDR1 is SGHNT and CDR2 YYREEE (reference sequence). The CDR3 is 14 residues long. DNA for the CDR3: TGTGCCACCAGCTCCGGGACAGGGCGCTACGAGCAGTACTTC. This encodes CATSSGTGRYEQYF.

In this sample, this clone turned up a few times. The chain uses TRBV1 and TRBJ2-2; TRBD2, the table's D call, was not compared with the DNA. TRBV1 is marked as a pseudogene. The CDR3 loop spans 16 amino acids. CDR3 DNA sequence: TGCACCAGCAGCCAAGTTAGCACAACGAACACCGGGGAGCTGTTTTTT. Its protein is CTSSQVSTTNTGELFF.

The chain links TRBV5-4 to TRBJ1-2, with 7 bases aligning to TRBD1. The germline V gene has CDR1 SGHNT and CDR2 YYREEE (reference sequence). The CDR3 spans 15 residues. Germline trimming cut 4 bases from V and 4 bases from J; bases unmatched to any gene: 10. This CDR3 is CASSRVTGPTYGYTF. CDR3 bases: TGTGCCAGCAGCCGCGTGACAGGGCCAACCTATGGCTACACCTTC. The variable domain in full, completed from reference TRBV5-4 and TRBJ1-2, reads ETGVTQSPTHLIKTRGQQVTLRCSSQSGHNTVSWYQQALGQGPQFIFQYYREEENGRGNFPPRFSGLQFPNYSSELNVNALELDDSALYLCASSRVTGPTYGYTFGSGTRLTVV.

This clone was counted a few times. This chain uses TRBV13 with TRBJ2-2, with D possibly matching TRBD1 (6 bases). Germline V gene sequence: CDR1 PRHDT, CDR2 FYEKMQ (reference sequence). This CDR3 is built from 14 residues. Trimming pared 5 bases from V and 6 bases from J, leaving 13 bases between. The CDR3 DNA reads TGTGCCAGCAGCCTACAGGGTCTCGCCGGGGAGCTGTTTTTT. This sequence encodes CASSLQGLAGELFF.

This clone was seen a few times. The J gene is TRBJ1-6, the V gene TRBV7-2; D is possibly TRBD1 (6 bases). CDR1 and CDR2 (germline): SGHTA, FQGNSA. Trimming took 5 bases from V and 1 from J, leaving 21 bases between them. The CDR3 consists of 19 residues. The CDR3 coding sequence is TGTGCCAGCAGCGGGATTGAGGGTTGGGGGCAATCCTATAATTCACCCCTCCACTTT. Its translation is CASSGIEGWGQSYNSPLHF.

This chain joins TRBV18 and TRBJ1-1, with 8 bases that match TRBD1. Per germline, CDR1 KGHSH and CDR2 LQKENI. J lost 3 bases, V lost 3 bases, and 9 bases had no gene match. The CDR3 runs 16 residues. The CDR3 region is CASSPKAGGSYTEAFF. The CDR3 region has the DNA TGTGCCAGCTCACCTAAGGCAGGGGGCTCGTACACTGAAGCTTTCTTT.

On this clone: A junction boundary mismatches the germline segment, possibly from a read error. J is TRBJ1-1 and V is TRBV6-6; the D is unclear. CDR3 size: 11 residues. Germline V CDR1 and CDR2: MNHNY, SVGAGI (reference sequence). In DNA, the CDR3 is TGTGCCAGCAGTTACAACAGTGAAGCTTTCTTT. Amino acid sequence: CASSYNSEAFF.

J is TRBJ2-5 and V is TRBV6-1, with TRBD2 as a possible D gene (6 bases). Germline CDR1 is MNHNS and CDR2 is SASEGT. The germline V and J ends were trimmed by 6 bases and 5 bases, with 10 bases remaining between them. The CDR3 covers 12 residues. Here the CDR3 reads CASRGLWETQYF. The CDR3 nucleotides are TGTGCCAGCAGGGGACTCTGGGAGACCCAGTACTTC.

The rearrangement joins TRBV5-1 to TRBJ1-2; tentative D call: TRBD1 (6 bases). V was clipped by 0 bases and J by 2 bases, with 20 bases between them. CDR1 SGHRS and CDR2 YFSETQ come from the germline V gene. The CDR3 totals 18 residues. The CDR3 coding sequence is TGCGCCAGCAGCTTGGGTTTGGCAGGGGCTATTTCGAACTATGGCTACACCTTC. This codes for CASSLGLAGAISNYGYTF.

The rearrangement joins TRBV5-8 to TRBJ2-2; a weak D match, TRBD1 (5 bases). Trimming removed 0 bases from V and 0 bases from J, with 9 bases in between. Germline V gives CDR1 SGHTS, CDR2 YDEGEE. The CDR3 is 16 residues long. Here the CDR3 reads CASSLGQPSNTGELFF. The CDR3 DNA reads as TGTGCCAGCAGCTTGGGACAGCCATCGAACACCGGGGAGCTGTTTTTT.

CDR3 nucleotide sequence: TGTGCCATCAGTGGGACTAGCGGGGGGGCCATCCGAGAGCAGTTCTTC. It specifies CAISGTSGGAIREQFF. This rearrangement joins TRBV10-3 to TRBJ2-1; 15 bases are a match to TRBD2. After removal of 4 bases from V and 10 bases from J, the junction contained 8 bases not matched to a gene. In germline, CDR1 is ENHRY, CDR2 SYGVKD. There are 16 residues in the CDR3.

This clone was seen more than once but under ten times. The V gene is TRBV18, the J gene TRBJ2-3; maybe TRBD2 (6 bases). The CDR3 is 15 residues long. Deletions cut 3 bases from V and 2 bases from J, with 12 bases between. CDR1 and CDR2 from the germline V gene are KGHSH and LQKENI. CDR3 region: CASSPLSGLTDTQYF. DNA of the CDR3: TGTGCCAGCTCACCCTTAAGCGGGCTCACAGATACGCAGTATTTT.

V and J are TRBV11-2 and TRBJ1-4, with TRBD1 matching over 9 bases. V gave up 5 bases and J gave up 7 bases; unmatched junction bases: 8. This CDR3 region has 15 residues. Germline CDR1 reads SGHAT; CDR2 reads FQNNGV. DNA of the CDR3: TGTGCCAGCAGCCGATACAGGGGGCGCGGTGAAAAACTGTTTTTT. Its translation: CASSRYRGRGEKLFF. The entire variable domain, with the rest obtained from reference TRBV11-2 and TRBJ1-4, is as follows: EAGVAQSPRYKIIEKRQSVAFWCNPISGHATLYWYQQILGQGPKLLIQFQNNGVVDDSQLPKDRFSAERLKGVDSTLKIQPAKLEDSAVYLCASSRYRGRGEKLFFGSGTQLSVL.

This clone came up a few times. V and J are TRBV12-5 and TRBJ2-5, with a tentative D call TRBD1 (6 bases). Trimming cost V 5 bases and J 2 bases, with 21 bases left between them. The CDR3 runs 17 residues. Per the germline V gene, CDR1 is LGHNT and CDR2 is FRNRAP. The CDR3 protein is CASGPTTGDITQETQYF. The CDR3 DNA is TGTGCTAGTGGTCCAACGACAGGTGACATTACTCAAGAGACCCAGTACTTC.

This clone came up a few times. J is TRBJ1-2 and V is TRBV5-6; 7 positions match TRBD1. The V gene end was trimmed by 0 bases and the J gene end by 7 bases; junction bases not matched to a gene: 6. In germline, CDR1 is SGHDT, CDR2 YYEEEE. The CDR3 spans 14 residues. CDR3 sequence reads: CASSLGDRLSGYTF. For the CDR3, the DNA is TGTGCCAGCAGCTTGGGGGACAGACTATCTGGCTACACCTTC.

This clone appeared a few times. The CDR3 DNA follows: TGCGCCAGCAGCTTGCGACAGGGAATTTCTACTGAAGCTTTCTTT. Translating gives CASSLRQGISTEAFF. The chain is built from TRBV5-1 and TRBJ1-1; TRBD1 agrees at 7 bases. The CDR3 runs 15 residues. CDR1 and CDR2 from the germline V gene are SGHRS and YFSETQ. The trim removed 1 base at V and 5 bases at J, leaving 8 bases unmatched.

In this sample, this clone turned up a few times. The J gene is TRBJ2-3, the V gene TRBV19; 8 nucleotides agree with TRBD2. The trim removed 10 bases at V and 3 bases at J, leaving 9 bases unmatched. The length of the CDR3 is 14 residues. Germline CDR1 reads LNHDA; CDR2 reads SQIVND (reference sequence). The DNA of the CDR3 is TGTGCCACTAAGGGACGGGGGGGAACAGATACGCAGTATTTT. This gives the protein CATKGRGGTDTQYF.

This clone has only a few counts. The CDR3 reads CASSPTRSGNTIYF. For the CDR3, the DNA is TGTGCCAGCTCACCTACACGTTCTGGAAACACCATATATTTT. The chain joins TRBV18 to TRBJ1-3; D unclear. The CDR3 loop spans 14 amino acids. Germline V gene sequence: CDR1 KGHSH, CDR2 LQKENI. Trimming pared 3 bases from V and 1 base from J, leaving 7 bases between. Drawing the rest from reference TRBV18 and TRBJ1-3, the complete variable domain is NAGVMQNPRHLVRRRGQEARLRCSPMKGHSHVYWYRQLPEEGLKFMVYLQKENIIDESGMPKERFSAEFPKEGPSILRIQQVVRGDSAAYFCASSPTRSGNTIYFGEGSWLTVV.

The gene calls are TRBV6-6 and TRBJ2-7; 9 bases map to TRBD1. The CDR3 loop spans 16 amino acids. CDR1 is MNHNY and CDR2 is SVGAGI in the germline V gene (reference sequence). Trimming cost V 4 bases and J 3 bases; bases outside gene matches: 10. The CDR3 nucleotides are TGTGCCAGCAGTTCTCAGGGGACAGGGACGAACTACGAGCAGTACTTC. This translates into CASSSQGTGTNYEQYF.

A few counts support this clone. The CDR3 DNA is TGTGCCAGCAGTGAAAATTGGCAGGCTAACGAGCAGTACTTC. Its protein is CASSENWQANEQYF. The chain carries TRBV2 and TRBJ2-7; D is ambiguous. Trimming left V 2 bases short and J 5 bases short, with 13 bases between. The V gene's germline CDR1 is SNHLY and CDR2 FYNNEI. This CDR3 contains 14 residues.

The chain couples TRBV28 to TRBJ2-3, with D tentatively TRBD2 (5 bases). The CDR3 extends over 15 amino acids. Trimming pared 4 bases from V and 2 bases from J, leaving 13 bases between. CDR1 is MDHEN and CDR2 is SYDVKM in the germline V gene. The CDR3 coding sequence is TGTGCCAGCAGTTCACCCCGCGGACTCACAGATACGCAGTATTTT. Its protein is CASSSPRGLTDTQYF.

This clone was observed a handful of times. The rearrangement joins TRBV11-2 to TRBJ1-1, with D possibly TRBD1 on 6 matching bases. From germline, CDR1 is SGHAT and CDR2 FQNNGV. There are 16 residues in the CDR3. Trimming took off 4 bases at V and 3 bases at J, with 18 bases between the two ends. CDR3 in DNA: TGTGCCAGCAGCTCTGGACAGATAACTCGATACACTGAAGCTTTCTTT. It translates to CASSSGQITRYTEAFF.